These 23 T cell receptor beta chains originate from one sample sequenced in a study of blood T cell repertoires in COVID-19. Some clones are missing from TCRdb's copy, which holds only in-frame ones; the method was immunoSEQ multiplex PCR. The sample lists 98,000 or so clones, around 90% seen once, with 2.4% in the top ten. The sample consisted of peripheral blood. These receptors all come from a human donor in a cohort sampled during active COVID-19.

CDR3 in amino acids: CASGLGSGNTIYF. In DNA, the CDR3 is TGTGCCAGCGGGCTCGGCTCTGGAAACACCATATATTTT. The chain employs TRBV11-2 and TRBJ1-3; D remains ambiguous. The CDR3 spans 13 residues. Germline V gene sequence: CDR1 SGHAT, CDR2 FQNNGV. With 8 bases removed from V and 0 bases from J, the gap between germline ends came to 8 bases.

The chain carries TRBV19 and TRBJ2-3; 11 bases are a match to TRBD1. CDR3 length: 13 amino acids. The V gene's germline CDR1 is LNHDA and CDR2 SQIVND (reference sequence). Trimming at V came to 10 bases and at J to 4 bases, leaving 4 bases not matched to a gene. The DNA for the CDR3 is TGTGCCACCGGACAGGGGGCGGCAGATACGCAGTATTTT. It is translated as CATGQGAADTQYF.

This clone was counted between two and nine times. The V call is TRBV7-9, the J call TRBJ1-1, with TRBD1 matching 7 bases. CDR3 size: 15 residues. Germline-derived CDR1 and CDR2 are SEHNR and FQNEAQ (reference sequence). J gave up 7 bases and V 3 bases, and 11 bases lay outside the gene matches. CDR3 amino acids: CASSLQAQGKGEAFF. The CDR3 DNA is TGTGCCAGCAGCTTGCAGGCACAGGGGAAGGGTGAAGCTTTCTTT.

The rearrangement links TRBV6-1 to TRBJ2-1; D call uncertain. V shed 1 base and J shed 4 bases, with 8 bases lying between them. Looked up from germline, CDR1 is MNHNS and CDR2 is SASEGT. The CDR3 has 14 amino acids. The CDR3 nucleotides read TGTGCCAGCAGTGAAGGGCGGCTTTACAATGAGCAGTTCTTC. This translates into CASSEGRLYNEQFF.

DNA for the CDR3: TGTGCCAGCAGCTTACAACAGGGTCGGTACGAGCAGTACTTC. Encoded protein: CASSLQQGRYEQYF. V gene TRBV7-6 combines with J gene TRBJ2-7, with D tentatively TRBD1 (6 bases). CDR3 length equals 14 residues. Trimming removed 2 bases at V and 4 bases at J, with 12 bases between. Per germline, CDR1 SGHVS and CDR2 FNYEAQ.

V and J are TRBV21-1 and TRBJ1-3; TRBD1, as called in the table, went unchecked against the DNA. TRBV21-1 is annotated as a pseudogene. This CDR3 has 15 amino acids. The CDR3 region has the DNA TGTGCCAGCACCCCGACAGGGGAAGGCGGAAACACCATATATTTT. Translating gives CASTPTGEGGNTIYF.

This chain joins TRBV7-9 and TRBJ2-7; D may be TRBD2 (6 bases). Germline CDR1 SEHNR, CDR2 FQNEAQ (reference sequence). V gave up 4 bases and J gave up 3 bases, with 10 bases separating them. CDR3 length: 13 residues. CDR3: CASSSLGGYEQYF. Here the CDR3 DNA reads TGTGCCAGCAGCTCCCTGGGGGGCTACGAGCAGTACTTC. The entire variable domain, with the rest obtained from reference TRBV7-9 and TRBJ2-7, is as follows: DTGVSQNPRHKITKRGQNVTFRCDPISEHNRLYWYRQTLGQGPEFLTYFQNEAQLEKSRLLSDRFSAERPKGSFSTLEIQRTEQGDSAMYLCASSSLGGYEQYFGPGTRLTVT.

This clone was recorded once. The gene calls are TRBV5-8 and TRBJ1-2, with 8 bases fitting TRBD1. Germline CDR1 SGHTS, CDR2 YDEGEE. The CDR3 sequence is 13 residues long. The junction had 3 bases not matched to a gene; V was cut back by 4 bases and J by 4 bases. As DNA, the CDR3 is TGTGCCAGCAGCCTCAGGGGGCCCTATGGCTACACCTTC. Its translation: CASSLRGPYGYTF.

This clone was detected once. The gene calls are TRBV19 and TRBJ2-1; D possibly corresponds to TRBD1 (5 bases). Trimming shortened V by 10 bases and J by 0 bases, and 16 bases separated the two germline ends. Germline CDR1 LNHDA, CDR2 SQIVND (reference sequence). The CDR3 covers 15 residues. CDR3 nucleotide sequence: TGTGCCACCAGCAGGGTACATGGCTCCTACAATGAGCAGTTCTTC. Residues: CATSRVHGSYNEQFF.

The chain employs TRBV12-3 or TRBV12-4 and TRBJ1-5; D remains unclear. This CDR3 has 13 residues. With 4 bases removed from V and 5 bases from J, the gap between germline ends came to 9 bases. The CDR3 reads CASSSNRDQPQHF. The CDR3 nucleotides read TGTGCCAGCAGTTCGAACCGGGATCAGCCCCAGCATTTT.

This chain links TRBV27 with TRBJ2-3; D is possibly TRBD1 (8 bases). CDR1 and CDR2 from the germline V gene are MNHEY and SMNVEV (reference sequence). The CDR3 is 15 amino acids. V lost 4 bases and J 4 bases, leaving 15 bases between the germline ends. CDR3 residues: CASSSAQGGADTQYF. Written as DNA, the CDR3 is TGTGCCAGCAGTTCCGCACAGGGGGGGGCAGATACGCAGTATTTT.

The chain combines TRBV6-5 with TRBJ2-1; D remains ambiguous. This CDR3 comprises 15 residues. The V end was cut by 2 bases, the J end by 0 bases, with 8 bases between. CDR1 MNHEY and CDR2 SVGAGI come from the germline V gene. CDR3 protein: CASSYRLRSYNEQFF. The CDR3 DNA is TGTGCCAGCAGTTACAGACTCCGCTCCTACAATGAGCAGTTCTTC.

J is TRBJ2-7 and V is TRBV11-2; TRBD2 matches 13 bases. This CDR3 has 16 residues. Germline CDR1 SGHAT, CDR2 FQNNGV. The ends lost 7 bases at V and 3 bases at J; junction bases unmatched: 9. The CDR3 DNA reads TGTGCCAGCAAGGGAGTACTAGCGGGAGGGAACTACGAGCAGTACTTC. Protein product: CASKGVLAGGNYEQYF.

This CDR3 reads CSVEDRDRELWEQYF. As DNA, the CDR3 is TGCAGCGTTGAAGATCGAGACAGGGAGTTGTGGGAGCAGTACTTC. The chain couples TRBV29-1 to TRBJ2-7, with TRBD1 matching 7 bases. This CDR3 has 15 residues. Germline assignment: CDR1 SQVTM and CDR2 ANQGSEA. The trim removed 0 bases at V and 7 bases at J, leaving 12 bases unmatched.

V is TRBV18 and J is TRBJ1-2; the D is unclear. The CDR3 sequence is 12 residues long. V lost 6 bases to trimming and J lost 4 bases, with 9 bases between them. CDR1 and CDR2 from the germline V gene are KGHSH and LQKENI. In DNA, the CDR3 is TGTGCCAGCTCCCTGGGCCTCTATGGCTACACCTTC. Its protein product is CASSLGLYGYTF.

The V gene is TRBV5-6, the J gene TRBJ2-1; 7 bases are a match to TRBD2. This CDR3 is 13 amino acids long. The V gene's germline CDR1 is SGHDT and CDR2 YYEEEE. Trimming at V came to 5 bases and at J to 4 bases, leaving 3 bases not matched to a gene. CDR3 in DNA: TGTGCCAGCAGGGCGGGACTATACAATGAGCAGTTCTTC. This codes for CASRAGLYNEQFF.

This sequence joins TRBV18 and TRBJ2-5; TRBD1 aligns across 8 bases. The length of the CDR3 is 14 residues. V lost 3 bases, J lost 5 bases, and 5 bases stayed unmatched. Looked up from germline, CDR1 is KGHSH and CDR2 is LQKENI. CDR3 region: CASSPSGGAETQYF. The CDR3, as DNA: TGTGCCAGCTCACCGTCAGGGGGCGCGGAGACCCAGTACTTC. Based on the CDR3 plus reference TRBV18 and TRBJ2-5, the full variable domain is NAGVMQNPRHLVRRRGQEARLRCSPMKGHSHVYWYRQLPEEGLKFMVYLQKENIIDESGMPKERFSAEFPKEGPSILRIQQVVRGDSAAYFCASSPSGGAETQYFGPGTRLLVL.

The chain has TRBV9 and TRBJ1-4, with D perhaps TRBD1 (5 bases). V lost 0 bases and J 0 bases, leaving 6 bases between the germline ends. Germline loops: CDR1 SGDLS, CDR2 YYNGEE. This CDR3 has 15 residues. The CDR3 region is CASSVGGATNEKLFF. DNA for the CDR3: TGTGCCAGCAGCGTAGGGGGGGCAACTAATGAAAAACTGTTTTTT.

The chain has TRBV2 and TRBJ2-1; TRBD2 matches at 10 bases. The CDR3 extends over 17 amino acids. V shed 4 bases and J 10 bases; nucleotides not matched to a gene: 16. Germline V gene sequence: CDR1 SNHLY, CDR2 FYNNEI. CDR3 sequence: CASSGGIGLAGVKEQFF. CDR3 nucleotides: TGTGCCAGCAGTGGTGGGATAGGGCTAGCGGGAGTTAAGGAGCAGTTCTTC.

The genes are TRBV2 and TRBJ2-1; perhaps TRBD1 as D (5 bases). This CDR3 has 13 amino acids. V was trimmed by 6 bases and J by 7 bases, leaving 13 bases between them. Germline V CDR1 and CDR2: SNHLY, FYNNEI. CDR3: CASRPTDWNEQFF. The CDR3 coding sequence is TGTGCCAGCAGACCGACAGATTGGAATGAGCAGTTCTTC.

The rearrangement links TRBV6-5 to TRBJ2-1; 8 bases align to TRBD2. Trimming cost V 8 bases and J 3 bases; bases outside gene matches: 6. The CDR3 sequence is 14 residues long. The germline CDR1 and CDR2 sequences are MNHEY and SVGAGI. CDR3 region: CASQSGTSYNEQFF. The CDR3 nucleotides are TGTGCCAGCCAAAGCGGGACTAGCTACAATGAGCAGTTCTTC.

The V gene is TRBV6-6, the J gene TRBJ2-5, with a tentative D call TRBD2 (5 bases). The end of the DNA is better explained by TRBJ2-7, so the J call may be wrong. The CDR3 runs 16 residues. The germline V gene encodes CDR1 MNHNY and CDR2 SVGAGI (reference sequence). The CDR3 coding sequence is TGTGCCAGCAGTCCCCCGGGAAGGGCGGGCTCCTACGAGCAGTACTTC. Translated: CASSPPGRAGSYEQYF.

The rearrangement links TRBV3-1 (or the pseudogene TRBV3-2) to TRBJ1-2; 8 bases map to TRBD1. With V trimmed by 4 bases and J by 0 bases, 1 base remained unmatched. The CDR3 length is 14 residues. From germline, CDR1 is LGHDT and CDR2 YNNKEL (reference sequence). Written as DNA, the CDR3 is TGTGCCAGCAGCCGGACAGGGACTAACTATGGCTACACCTTC. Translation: CASSRTGTNYGYTF.